The table lists the clone carrying this T cell receptor beta chain with many counts. Some clones are missing from TCRdb's copy, which holds only in-frame ones; the method was immunoSEQ multiplex PCR. The record shows tens of thousands of clones for this sample, with no singletons present. The sample is drawn from a study of T cells after posttransplantation cyclophosphamide. Sequencing was carried out using PBMCs. The receptor comes from a woman aged 45-60 years in good health and a related stem cell transplant donor.

The CDR3 DNA reads as TGTGCCAGCAGCTTCAGGTATGATATCATGAACACTGAAGCTTTCTTT. Encoded protein: CASSFRYDIMNTEAFF. The chain carries TRBV7-9 and TRBJ1-1; D remains unclear. The CDR3 consists of 16 residues. The germline CDR1 and CDR2 sequences are SEHNR and FQNEAQ (reference sequence). V lost 3 bases and J 0 bases, leaving 14 bases between the germline ends.